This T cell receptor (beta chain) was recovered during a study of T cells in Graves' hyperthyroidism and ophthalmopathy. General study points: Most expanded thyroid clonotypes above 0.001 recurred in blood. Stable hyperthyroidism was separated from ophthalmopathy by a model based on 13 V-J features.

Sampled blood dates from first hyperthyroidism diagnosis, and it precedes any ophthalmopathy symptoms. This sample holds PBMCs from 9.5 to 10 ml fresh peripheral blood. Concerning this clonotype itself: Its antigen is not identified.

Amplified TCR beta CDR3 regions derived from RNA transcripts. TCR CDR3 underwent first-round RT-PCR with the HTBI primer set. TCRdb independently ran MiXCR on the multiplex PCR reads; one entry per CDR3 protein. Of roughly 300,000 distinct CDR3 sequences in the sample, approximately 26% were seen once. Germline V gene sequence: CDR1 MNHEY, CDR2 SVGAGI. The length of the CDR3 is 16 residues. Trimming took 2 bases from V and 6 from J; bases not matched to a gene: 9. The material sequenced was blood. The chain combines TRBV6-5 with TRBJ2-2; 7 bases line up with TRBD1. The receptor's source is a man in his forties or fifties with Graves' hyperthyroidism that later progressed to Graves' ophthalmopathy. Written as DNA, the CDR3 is TGTGCCAGCAGTTACGTTGGACAGGATCCCCCCGGGGAGCTGTTTTTT. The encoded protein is CASSYVGQDPPGELFF.